These T cell receptor beta chains were read from a single sample in a study of sequential checkpoint blockade in melanoma. TCRdb's copy holds only in-frame clones and misses some; the assay was immunoSEQ multiplex PCR. The sample lists about 13,000 clones, less than 35% seen once, with about 15% in the top ten. This specimen was tumor tissue (inferred from file names), taken from a patient given nivolumab and ipilimumab in sequence. The receptors were gathered from a human donor with melanoma. The conserved cysteine and the conserved F or W are not part of the CDR3 here.

V | length | CDR3
TRBV5-1 | 12 | ASREAGRTDTQY
TRBV29-1 | 11 | SPITTGGTEAF
TRBV28 | 13 | ASSSGQGWYNEQF
TRBV15 | 13 | ATSGGQGGAGELF
TRBV6-8 | 15 | ASSYSQRDRWGQPQH
TRBV10-3 | 18 | AISEPDGRGLVSSYNEQF
TRBV1 | 15 | ASSQGQGFSGANVLT
TRBV6-8 | 10 | AISLRNYGYT
TRBV19 | 16 | ASSMKSGGGQGTQPQH
TRBV6-8 | 10 | ASSTGNNEQF
TRBV15 | 13 | ATSREMGLQETQY
TRBV28 | 13 | ASSPGTGGGYGYT
TRBV19 | 13 | ASSISRSGGETQY
TRBV6-8 | 12 | ASSYSTRSYGYT
TRBV29-1 | 11 | SVVTGGLNEQY
TRBV9 | 14 | ASSVESRVNTGELF
TRBV7-5 | 13 | ASSPGMGAKNIQY
TRBV5-1 | 14 | ASSLARGSSYNEQF
TRBV10-2 | 13 | ASSVLAENTGELF
TRBV19 | 13 | ASSVTSGAYNEQF
TRBV29-1 | 11 | SVLTGTNYGYT
TRBV6-8 | 12 | ASTLPNYSYEQY
TRBV5-1 | 13 | ASSLGVGPRYEQY
TRBV28 | 10 | ASRLQNQPQH
TRBV11-3 | 14 | ASSRTSGNSYNEQF
TRBV18 | 12 | ASSPLTGGETQY
TRBV6-8 | 12 | ASSSGTGGNEQF